Shown below are 14 T cell receptor beta chains from a single sample sequenced in a study of shared clonotypes between healthy human individuals. TCRdb keeps only in-frame clones here, not all; method: immunoSEQ multiplex PCR. The data contain 850,000 to 1,100,000 clones, roughly 80% of them singletons. Sequencing was carried out using memory CD4+ T cells from PBMCs. Regarding subset: CD45RA-negative fraction. Receptors were obtained from a man in his late teens or twenties in good health. Some clones in this sample may be carry-over from other donors' samples.

The CDR3 DNA reads as TGCGCCAGCAGCTCCCTGACAGGTTCCTACGAGCAGTACTTC. This gives the protein CASSSLTGSYEQYF. This chain uses TRBV5-1 with TRBJ2-7, with TRBD1 as a possible D gene (6 bases). The V and J ends lost 3 bases and 1 base respectively, with 11 bases between them. Germline CDR1 and CDR2: SGHRS and YFSETQ. This CDR3 contains 14 residues.

On this clone: Germline and junction disagree at one end, which may indicate a read error. J is TRBJ1-4 and V is TRBV27, with D hard to call. Germline assignment: CDR1 MNHEY and CDR2 SMNVEV (reference sequence). CDR3 length equals 15 residues. Written as DNA, the CDR3 is TGTGCCAGCAGTTCCCGGACGGCTGTTAATGAGAAACTGTTTTTT. This translates into CASSSRTAVNEKLFF.

The V and J genes are TRBV10-3 and TRBJ2-7, with TRBD1 identical over 10 bases. The V gene end was trimmed by 11 bases and the J gene end by 4 bases; junction bases not matched to a gene: 5. The CDR3 covers 12 residues. The germline CDR1 and CDR2 sequences are ENHRY and SYGVKD. CDR3 region: CAVRDRGYEQYF. In DNA, the CDR3 is TGTGCCGTCCGGGACAGGGGTTACGAGCAGTACTTC.

To note about this clone: Other DNA sequences in this sample translate to the same CDR3. The chain combines TRBV28 with TRBJ2-7; the D is unclear. Germline V gene data show CDR1 as MDHEN and CDR2 as SYDVKM. With 3 bases removed from V and 5 bases from J, the gap between germline ends came to 5 bases. CDR3 length equals 11 residues. The CDR3 nucleotides are TGTGCCAGCAGTTTGTGGGACGAGCAGTACTTC. Translating it yields CASSLWDEQYF. The full variable domain, its missing parts supplied by reference TRBV28 and TRBJ2-7, is DVKVTQSSRYLVKRTGEKVFLECVQDMDHENMFWYRQDPGLGLRLIYFSYDVKMKEKGDIPEGYSVSREKKERFSLILESASTNQTSMYLCASSLWDEQYFGPGTRLTVT.

This chain joins TRBV7-2 and TRBJ2-5, with a weak D call TRBD1 (6 bases). CDR1 and CDR2 from the germline V gene are SGHTA and FQGNSA. Trimming left V 5 bases short and J 5 bases short, with 18 bases between. The CDR3 consists of 15 residues. CDR3 nucleotides: TGTGCCAGCAGCCAGGGGCGGAACCTCCTGGAGACCCAGTACTTC. Translation: CASSQGRNLLETQYF.

This clone was detected a few times. The chain joins TRBV7-3 to TRBJ2-2, with 9 bases lining up with TRBD2. The J segment lost 4 bases and the V segment lost 5 bases, leaving 8 bases of the junction unmatched. This CDR3 has 16 amino acids. CDR1 is SGHTA, CDR2 FQGTGA, per germline. For the CDR3, the DNA is TGTGCCAGCAGCGCCTCCGGGACTAGCCCCACCGGGGAGCTGTTTTTT. This gives the protein CASSASGTSPTGELFF.

J is TRBJ2-7 and V is TRBV5-1; D call uncertain. CDR3 length: 13 amino acids. The germline V gene has CDR1 SGHRS and CDR2 YFSETQ. The V end was cut by 0 bases, the J end by 3 bases, with 7 bases between. The CDR3 loop is CASSLAEYYEQYF. The CDR3 DNA follows: TGCGCCAGCAGCTTGGCGGAATACTACGAGCAGTACTTC.

This chain joins TRBV27 and TRBJ2-1; D uncertain. V was trimmed by 5 bases and J by 3 bases, leaving 8 bases between them. This CDR3 is 13 amino acids long. Germline V gene sequence: CDR1 MNHEY, CDR2 SMNVEV (reference sequence). CDR3 coding DNA: TGTGCCAGCAGTATTACCAGCTACAATGAGCAGTTCTTC. Translating gives CASSITSYNEQFF.

The genes are TRBV4-3 and TRBJ1-2; possible D gene TRBD1, 5 bases. CDR1 and CDR2 from the germline V gene are LGHNA and YSLEER. The CDR3 spans 19 residues. The germline V and J ends were trimmed by 1 base and 4 bases, with 25 bases remaining between them. The CDR3 DNA sequence: TGCGCCAGCAGCCAAGGGATTAAAGGGGCGGGCAGTCGGAGCTATGGCTACACCTTC. This gives the protein CASSQGIKGAGSRSYGYTF.

At least ten counts were recorded for this clone. Other nucleotide sequences from this sample produce the same CDR3. The chain couples TRBV7-2 to TRBJ2-5; 12 bases map to TRBD2. Germline trimming cut 3 bases from V and 4 bases from J; bases unmatched to any gene: 0. The CDR3 sequence is 14 residues long. Per germline, CDR1 SGHTA and CDR2 FQGNSA. The CDR3 is CASSLGLAGETQYF. CDR3 in DNA: TGTGCCAGCAGCTTGGGACTAGCGGGAGAGACCCAGTACTTC. The full variable domain, completed using reference TRBV7-2 and TRBJ2-5, is GAGVSQSPSNKVTEKGKDVELRCDPISGHTALYWYRQSLGQGLEFLIYFQGNSAPDKSGLPSDRFSAERTGGSVSTLTIQRTQQEDSAVYLCASSLGLAGETQYFGPGTRLLVL.

The V and J genes are TRBV2 and TRBJ2-5; possible D gene TRBD2, 6 bases. The V end lost 6 bases, the J end lost 5 bases, and 10 bases lay between the germline ends. The CDR3 contains 12 residues. CDR1 and CDR2 from the germline V gene are SNHLY and FYNNEI. CDR3 bases: TGTGCCAGCAGGGAGGGATGGGAGACCCAGTACTTC. Amino acids: CASREGWETQYF.

About this clone: A much larger clone lies one base from this, so it may be a read error. The genes are TRBV7-3 and TRBJ2-3; the D is unclear. V was trimmed by 2 bases and J by 0 bases, leaving 6 bases between them. The CDR3 is 14 amino acids. The germline CDR1 and CDR2 sequences are SGHTA and FQGTGA. The CDR3 DNA reads TGTGCCAGCAGCTTACTTGGGAGCACAGATACGCAGTATTTT. Translating it yields CASSLLGSTDTQYF.

This sequence joins TRBV7-9 and TRBJ2-7; TRBD1 aligns across 9 bases. Germline V CDR1 and CDR2: SEHNR, FQNEAQ (reference sequence). This CDR3 contains 16 residues. Trimming removed 1 base from V and 2 bases from J; junction bases left unmatched: 6. The CDR3 reads CASSLGDRATPYEQYF. Written as DNA, the CDR3 is TGTGCCAGCAGCTTAGGGGACAGGGCCACCCCCTACGAGCAGTACTTC.

V is TRBV19 and J is TRBJ1-5, with a possible D match to TRBD1 (6 bases). This CDR3 spans 15 amino acids. Germline CDR1 is LNHDA and CDR2 is SQIVND (reference sequence). Trimming stripped 3 bases from V and 8 bases from J, with 17 bases between. The CDR3 protein is CASSINAVRGKPQHF. The CDR3 bases are TGTGCCAGTAGTATTAACGCAGTAAGGGGGAAGCCCCAGCATTTT.